The 29 T cell receptor beta chains below all came from one sample that was sequenced in a study of T-cell memory formation after mild COVID-19 (dated by TCRdb to the early 2020s). Libraries were prepared through 5' RACE. Sequenced on an Illumina NovaSeq 6000. In-frame beta chains were kept once TCRdb had trimmed the public reads at Q25 with fastp and called clones with MiXCR. Every distinct CDR3 protein forms one entry, paired with its most common genes and DNA. For this sample there are approximately 400,000 distinct CDR3 sequences; 20% to 25% appear just once. Of the sample, roughly 9.7% falls within the top ten clones. Sequencing was carried out using PBMCs or a T cell subset sorted from them (not recorded which). These receptor sequences come from an adult woman who had mild COVID-19 (a few samples of this study predate the infection). The sample titles of this study are shuffled in the database, so cell type and time point are left out; the donor was told from shared clones.

The DNA for the CDR3 is TGTGCCAGCAGCCCAATTCCGAGACTAGCTACAAAAGAGCAGTTCTTC. Protein product: CASSPIPRLATKEQFF. The gene calls are TRBV14 and TRBJ2-1, with 7 positions matching TRBD2. The V and J ends lost 4 bases and 10 bases, in that order; junction bases with no gene match: 16. CDR3 length: 16 amino acids. The germline CDR1 and CDR2 sequences are SGHDN and FVKESK.

This clonotype has a handful of counts. V usage is TRBV12-3 or TRBV12-4 and J usage is TRBJ2-5, with D hard to call. CDR3 length: 13 residues. Trimming took off 7 bases at V and 5 bases at J, with 14 bases between the two ends. The CDR3 region has the DNA TGTGCCAGCATCCGGCTTCCGGAGGAGACCCAGTACTTC. Its protein is CASIRLPEETQYF.

The CDR3 DNA reads TGTGCCAGCAGTTCCCGGGAGGGGCGAGCTTTGGGAGAGCAGTTCTTC. This sequence encodes CASSSREGRALGEQFF. The gene calls are TRBV12-3 or TRBV12-4 and TRBJ2-1, with TRBD2 identical over 8 bases. The CDR3 is 16 amino acids. Trimming removed 4 bases from V and 10 bases from J; junction bases left unmatched: 15.

This clonotype was seen more than once but under ten times. J is TRBJ1-1 and V is TRBV5-1; 8 bases fit TRBD1. The trim removed 1 base at V and 0 bases at J, leaving 5 bases unmatched. Germline V gene sequence: CDR1 SGHRS, CDR2 YFSETQ. CDR3 size: 16 residues. CDR3 sequence reads: CASSLTTGAVNTEAFF. The DNA of the CDR3 is TGCGCCAGCAGCTTGACGACAGGGGCAGTGAACACTGAAGCTTTCTTT.

Many counts were recorded for this clonotype. The rearrangement joins TRBV29-1 to TRBJ2-7; D unresolved. The CDR3 loop spans 11 amino acids. Germline CDR1 SQVTM, CDR2 ANQGSEA. The V and J ends lost 6 bases and 0 bases respectively, with 6 bases between them. The CDR3 sequence: CSVRSSYEQYF. CDR3 sequence (DNA): TGCAGCGTAAGGAGCTCCTACGAGCAGTACTTC.

The rearrangement joins TRBV7-6 to TRBJ1-2; TRBD1 might be the D (5 bases). This CDR3 is built from 15 residues. V was cut by 4 bases and J by 5 bases, with 17 bases left in between. Germline loops: CDR1 SGHVS, CDR2 FNYEAQ. CDR3 sequence (DNA): TGTGCCAGCAGCTCCAGACAGAACGAAGCATATGGCTACACCTTC. Its translation is CASSSRQNEAYGYTF.

This clonotype was observed a handful of times. The chain employs TRBV20-1 and TRBJ2-4; D remains ambiguous. Germline values: CDR1 DFQATT, CDR2 SNEGSKA (reference sequence). This CDR3 comprises 15 residues. V lost 2 bases to trimming and J lost 7 bases, with 18 bases between them. The DNA for the CDR3 is TGCAGTGCTAGACATCCTACATCAACTCTGAACATTCAGTACTTC. It encodes CSARHPTSTLNIQYF.

The chain couples TRBV15 to TRBJ2-3; D is unresolved. Trimming removed 0 bases from V and 8 bases from J, with 9 bases in between. The germline gives CDR1 LNHNV, CDR2 YYDKDF (reference sequence). The CDR3 totals 13 residues. The CDR3 loop reads CATSRDQGGTQYF. The CDR3 region has the DNA TGTGCCACCAGCAGAGATCAAGGCGGTACGCAGTATTTT.

The chain is built from TRBV10-3 and TRBJ2-3; a weak D match, TRBD1 (6 bases). Germline V gene sequence: CDR1 ENHRY, CDR2 SYGVKD. Trimming cost V 0 bases and J 0 bases, with 13 bases left between them. This CDR3 spans 17 amino acids. The CDR3 protein is CAISESSRGGSTDTQYF. CDR3 nucleotides: TGTGCCATCAGTGAGTCCAGCAGGGGCGGGAGCACAGATACGCAGTATTTT.

V and J are TRBV29-1 and TRBJ2-3; 7 bases are shared with TRBD1. This CDR3 is 11 amino acids long. V was pared by 5 bases and J by 7 bases, with 3 bases of the junction left unmatched. CDR1 SQVTM and CDR2 ANQGSEA come from the germline V gene. CDR3 sequence reads: CSVKQGNTQYF. The CDR3 coding sequence is TGCAGCGTTAAACAGGGGAATACGCAGTATTTT.

This clonotype was detected only a few times. V usage is TRBV7-2 and J usage is TRBJ2-5; 7 bases are shared with TRBD2. Per germline, CDR1 SGHTA and CDR2 FQGNSA. The CDR3 contains 14 residues. The V gene end was trimmed by 5 bases and the J gene end by 1 base; junction bases not matched to a gene: 4. CDR3 in amino acids: CASSTASGQETQYF. In nucleotides, the CDR3 is TGTGCCAGCAGCACGGCTAGCGGCCAAGAGACCCAGTACTTC.

This clonotype was observed a few times. The chain couples TRBV11-2 to TRBJ2-3; a possible D gene is TRBD1 (6 bases). This CDR3 comprises 17 residues. Germline CDR1 SGHAT, CDR2 FQNNGV. Trimming removed 5 bases at V and 1 base at J, with 19 bases between. The CDR3 nucleotides read TGTGCCAGCAGCCAAGCTAAGGGGGTTGCCGGCACAGATACGCAGTATTTT. Amino acid sequence: CASSQAKGVAGTDTQYF.

This chain connects TRBV25-1 to TRBJ2-2; D possibly uses TRBD1 or TRBD2 (5 bases each). Trimming stripped 9 bases from V and 3 bases from J, with 14 bases between. This CDR3 comprises 14 residues. Germline lookup yields CDR1 MGHDK and CDR2 SYGVNS. The DNA of the CDR3 is TGTGCCAGTAGACGGGACGGAGACACCGGGGAGCTGTTTTTT. This encodes CASRRDGDTGELFF.

This chain connects TRBV9 to TRBJ2-7; 9 nucleotides match TRBD1. The length of the CDR3 is 14 residues. With V trimmed by 6 bases and J by 7 bases, 11 bases remained unmatched. Germline V gene data show CDR1 as SGDLS and CDR2 as YYNGEE. The CDR3 here is CASTRGDRVGEQYF. The DNA of the CDR3 is TGTGCCAGCACAAGGGGGGACAGGGTAGGTGAGCAGTACTTC.

The chain uses TRBV7-3 and TRBJ2-7; a weak D match, TRBD1 (6 bases). Germline V gene sequence: CDR1 SGHTA, CDR2 FQGTGA. V was shortened by 1 base and J by 2 bases, with 18 bases between the two germline ends. CDR3 size: 17 residues. CDR3 protein: CASSLSPPGTLPYEQYF. The CDR3 nucleotides are TGTGCCAGCAGCTTAAGCCCTCCCGGGACATTACCCTACGAGCAGTACTTC.

The chain couples TRBV6-1 to TRBJ1-5; D remains ambiguous. Per the germline V gene, CDR1 is MNHNS and CDR2 is SASEGT. The CDR3 runs 14 residues. V lost 4 bases and J lost 2, with 9 bases in between. CDR3 coding DNA: TGTGCCAGCAGTGTCCAGGACGGCAATCAGCCCCAGCATTTT. As protein: CASSVQDGNQPQHF.

The genes are TRBV6-2 or TRBV6-3 and TRBJ1-2; D uncertain. V gave up 2 bases and J gave up 4 bases, with 8 bases separating them. The CDR3 length is 13 residues. The germline CDR1 and CDR2 sequences are MNHEY and SVGEGT. CDR3 in amino acids: CASSYTDGYGYTF. The CDR3 region has the DNA TGTGCCAGCAGTTACACTGACGGCTATGGCTACACCTTC.

This clonotype was seen a handful of times. The rearrangement joins TRBV23-1 to TRBJ2-7; D could derive from TRBD1 or TRBD2 (5 bases each). TRBV23-1 is an open reading frame whose function is uncertain. The V end was cut by 4 bases, the J end by 5 bases, with 12 bases between. The CDR3 loop spans 13 amino acids. Written as DNA, the CDR3 is TGCGCCAGCAGTCCGGGACCCGGCGACGAGCAGTACTTC. This gives the protein CASSPGPGDEQYF.

This sequence joins TRBV7-3 and TRBJ2-3; 11 bases agree with TRBD2. Per the germline V gene, CDR1 is SGHTA and CDR2 is FQGTGA. The junction had 13 bases not matched to a gene; V was cut back by 5 bases and J by 3 bases. The CDR3 runs 18 residues. CDR3 sequence reads: CASSPHKIAGGQTDTQYF. The CDR3 bases are TGTGCCAGCAGCCCACATAAAATAGCGGGGGGGCAAACAGATACGCAGTATTTT.

This clonotype has more than one count but fewer than ten. The chain recombines TRBV5-8 with TRBJ1-1; the D gene is possibly TRBD1 (5 bases). The CDR3 runs 13 residues. V was trimmed by 8 bases and J by 2 bases, leaving 13 bases between them. Germline-derived CDR1 and CDR2 are SGHTS and YDEGEE. The CDR3 coding sequence is TGTGCCAGTAGACAGCTCCTTAACACTGAAGCTTTCTTT. Its protein is CASRQLLNTEAFF.

V gene TRBV7-2 combines with J gene TRBJ1-1; 8 positions agree with TRBD1. CDR1 is SGHTA, CDR2 FQGNSA, per germline. This CDR3 has 17 amino acids. V shed 2 bases and J 5 bases; nucleotides not matched to a gene: 13. CDR3 protein: CASSLRTGLSQRTEAFF. CDR3 nucleotide sequence: TGTGCCAGCAGCTTACGGACAGGGTTAAGTCAAAGGACTGAAGCTTTCTTT.

This clonotype appeared a few times. J is TRBJ1-6 and V is TRBV12-3 or TRBV12-4, with D unclear. The CDR3 sequence is 14 residues long. V was cut by 6 bases and J by 5 bases, with 11 bases left in between. In DNA, the CDR3 is TGTGCCAGCAGCACCGGGTCTGATAATTCACCCCTCCACTTT. Translating gives CASSTGSDNSPLHF.

This clonotype has more than one count but fewer than ten. This chain connects TRBV7-9 to TRBJ2-1; D tentatively reads TRBD1 or TRBD2 (6 bases each). The CDR3 length is 14 residues. Germline lookup yields CDR1 SEHNR and CDR2 FQNEAQ (reference sequence). V lost 8 bases and J 7 bases, leaving 18 bases between the germline ends. CDR3 sequence: CASLRTGAGNEQFF. For the CDR3, the DNA is TGTGCCAGCCTGCGGACGGGGGCTGGGAATGAGCAGTTCTTC.

The V gene is TRBV7-3, the J gene TRBJ1-3; 7 bases line up with TRBD1. Trimming took 4 bases from V and 0 from J; bases not matched to a gene: 6. Germline V gives CDR1 SGHTA, CDR2 FQGTGA. CDR3 size: 16 residues. In DNA, the CDR3 is TGTGCCAGCAGCTCCGACAGGGATGCCTCTGGAAACACCATATATTTT. This codes for CASSSDRDASGNTIYF.

This clonotype appeared a few times. The chain is built from TRBV15 and TRBJ1-1; D not certain. The CDR3 contains 18 residues. Germline V gene sequence: CDR1 LNHNV, CDR2 YYDKDF (reference sequence). Trimming cost V 1 base and J 0 bases, with 18 bases left between them. CDR3 in amino acids: CATSRGSHSGPMNTEAFF. The DNA of the CDR3 is TGTGCCACCAGCAGAGGTAGTCATTCAGGACCAATGAACACTGAAGCTTTCTTT.

The genes are TRBV5-1 and TRBJ2-4, with 7 bases that match TRBD2. Germline V gives CDR1 SGHRS, CDR2 YFSETQ. J lost 2 bases, V lost 1 base, and 6 bases had no gene match. CDR3 length equals 16 residues. CDR3 amino acids: CASSLPSGTTKNIQYF. DNA for the CDR3: TGCGCCAGCAGCTTGCCATCCGGGACTACCAAAAACATTCAGTACTTC.

Only a few counts were recorded for this clonotype. CDR3 protein: CASSLGQVPGGYTF. The DNA of the CDR3 is TGTGCCAGCAGTCTAGGACAGGTCCCTGGGGGCTACACCTTC. The chain couples TRBV12-3 or TRBV12-4 to TRBJ1-2; 7 bases are a match to TRBD1. V gave up 5 bases and J gave up 8 bases; unmatched junction bases: 11. This CDR3 spans 14 amino acids.

This clonotype turned up a few times. The V and J genes are TRBV24-1 and TRBJ1-1, with D possibly matching TRBD1 (6 bases). Germline-derived CDR1 and CDR2 are KGHDR and SFDVKD. This CDR3 has 13 residues. V was clipped by 9 bases and J by 0 bases, with 10 bases between them. The chain's CDR3 is CATRTAMNTEAFF. The CDR3 DNA reads TGTGCCACCCGGACAGCCATGAACACTGAAGCTTTCTTT.

The chain combines TRBV9 with TRBJ2-3; D may be TRBD2 (5 bases). Trimming took 2 bases from V and 2 from J, leaving 6 bases between them. This CDR3 is 13 amino acids long. Looked up from germline, CDR1 is SGDLS and CDR2 is YYNGEE. CDR3 in DNA: TGTGCCAGCAGCGTCGGGGTCACAGATACGCAGTATTTT. This codes for CASSVGVTDTQYF.